The 15 T cell receptor beta chains in this list originate from one sample, sequenced in a study of blood T cell repertoires in COVID-19. Produced via immunoSEQ multiplex PCR; TCRdb's table is partial and in-frame only. This table holds about 68,000 clones, about 90% found once. Sequences were obtained from peripheral blood. The receptors derive from a human donor in a cohort sampled during active COVID-19.

The V call is TRBV30, the J call TRBJ1-2, with D uncertain. The CDR3 contains 14 residues. Per the germline V gene, CDR1 is GTSNPN and CDR2 is SVGIG (reference sequence). V gave up 5 bases and J gave up 0 bases, with 13 bases separating them. CDR3 protein: CAWAHSRPNYGYTF. CDR3 DNA sequence: TGTGCCTGGGCTCACTCACGTCCTAACTATGGCTACACCTTC.

The V gene is TRBV7-8, the J gene TRBJ1-4; D possibly corresponds to TRBD1 (5 bases). The CDR3 runs 16 residues. Trimming took 4 bases from V and 3 from J, leaving 15 bases between them. The V gene's germline CDR1 is SGHVS and CDR2 FQNEAQ. The CDR3 DNA is TGTGCCAGCAGCTCGAGACCAGGGATTTCTAATGAAAAACTGTTTTTT. It yields the protein CASSSRPGISNEKLFF.

This clone has just one count. The chain joins TRBV5-1 to TRBJ1-2; 8 bases align to TRBD1. Germline V lookup: CDR1 SGHRS, CDR2 YFSETQ. Germline trimming cut 4 bases from V and 6 bases from J; bases unmatched to any gene: 11. The CDR3 extends over 15 amino acids. CDR3 sequence reads: CASSIAGQGFDGYTF. Written as DNA, the CDR3 is TGCGCCAGCAGCATAGCAGGACAGGGTTTTGATGGCTACACCTTC.

The table lists this clone with a count of one. This rearrangement joins TRBV19 to TRBJ1-5; TRBD1 is a possible D gene (5 bases). CDR3 length: 14 residues. CDR1 and CDR2 from the germline V gene are LNHDA and SQIVND (reference sequence). Trimming stripped 6 bases from V and 4 bases from J, with 13 bases between. CDR3 bases: TGTGCCAGTAGCGACTCAGGGAATAATCAGCCCCAGCATTTT. Protein product: CASSDSGNNQPQHF. Drawing the rest from reference TRBV19 and TRBJ1-5, the complete variable domain is DGGITQSPKYLFRKEGQNVTLSCEQNLNHDAMYWYRQDPGQGLRLIYYSQIVNDFQKGDIAEGYSVSREKKESFPLTVTSAQKNPTAFYLCASSDSGNNQPQHFGDGTRLSIL.

The CDR3 reads CASTLLAGAYNEQFF. CDR3 nucleotide sequence: TGTGCCAGCACCCTACTAGCGGGAGCCTACAATGAGCAGTTCTTC. The V and J genes are TRBV28 and TRBJ2-1; 11 bases agree with TRBD2. In germline, CDR1 is MDHEN, CDR2 SYDVKM. The V and J ends lost 7 bases and 2 bases, in that order; junction bases with no gene match: 4. The CDR3 spans 15 residues.

This sequence joins TRBV7-3 and TRBJ2-1; 9 nucleotides match TRBD2. Germline V gene sequence: CDR1 SGHTA, CDR2 FQGTGA. Losses at the gene ends were 1 base for V and 6 bases for J; bases not matched to a gene: 10. There are 17 residues in the CDR3. The CDR3 is CASSLISGSFGGNEQFF. The DNA of the CDR3 is TGTGCCAGCAGCTTAATTAGCGGGAGCTTTGGGGGCAATGAGCAGTTCTTC.

V gene TRBV19 combines with J gene TRBJ1-6, with 8 bases that match TRBD1. The CDR3 consists of 15 residues. J gave up 0 bases and V 6 bases, and 1 base lay outside the gene matches. CDR1 and CDR2 from the germline V gene are LNHDA and SQIVND (reference sequence). The CDR3 loop reads CASRGTGSYNSPLHF. CDR3 sequence (DNA): TGTGCCAGTAGGGGGACAGGCTCCTATAATTCACCCCTCCACTTT. The full variable domain, with the rest looked up from reference TRBV19 and TRBJ1-6, is DGGITQSPKYLFRKEGQNVTLSCEQNLNHDAMYWYRQDPGQGLRLIYYSQIVNDFQKGDIAEGYSVSREKKESFPLTVTSAQKNPTAFYLCASRGTGSYNSPLHFGNGTRLTVT.

The chain uses TRBV6-5 and TRBJ1-6; D is undetermined. The V end lost 11 bases, the J end lost 13 bases, and 21 bases lay between the germline ends. Germline V CDR1 and CDR2: MNHEY, SVGAGI. The CDR3 has 13 residues. The CDR3 loop reads CAAQEGAQRPLHF. The CDR3 DNA reads as TGTGCCGCCCAAGAGGGTGCACAACGGCCCCTCCACTTT.

This chain uses TRBV5-1 with TRBJ2-7; TRBD2 aligns across 11 bases. Germline-derived CDR1 and CDR2 are SGHRS and YFSETQ. The CDR3 contains 15 residues. Trimming at V came to 5 bases and at J to 0 bases, leaving 4 bases not matched to a gene. CDR3 bases: TGCGCCAGCAGTTATAGCGGGGGGGCCTCCTACGAGCAGTACTTC. Translating it yields CASSYSGGASYEQYF. Complete variable domain (other parts from reference TRBV5-1 and TRBJ2-7): KAGVTQTPRYLIKTRGQQVTLSCSPISGHRSVSWYQQTPGQGLQFLFEYFSETQRNKGNFPGRFSGRQFSNSRSEMNVSTLELGDSALYLCASSYSGGASYEQYFGPGTRLTVT.

The CDR3 reads CASSLEPVTRGDVPYEQYF. In DNA form, the CDR3 reads TGTGCCAGCAGCTTAGAGCCTGTGACACGGGGGGACGTCCCCTACGAGCAGTACTTC. The rearrangement uses TRBV11-2 and TRBJ2-7; 7 positions agree with TRBD2. This CDR3 contains 19 residues. The germline gives CDR1 SGHAT, CDR2 FQNNGV. V trimming: 0 bases; J trimming: 2 bases; junction bases outside the gene matches: 16.

The chain joins TRBV28 to TRBJ2-2; TRBD2 aligns across 8 bases. The V gene end was trimmed by 6 bases and the J gene end by 5 bases; junction bases not matched to a gene: 14. The CDR3 spans 17 residues. Germline V gene sequence: CDR1 MDHEN, CDR2 SYDVKM. This chain's CDR3 is CASSTTRGGGRTGELFF. In nucleotides, the CDR3 is TGTGCCAGCAGCACCACCCGGGGGGGCGGCAGGACCGGGGAGCTGTTTTTT.

This chain joins TRBV7-2 and TRBJ2-7, with D possibly being TRBD2 (7 bases). CDR3 size: 15 residues. Trimming cost V 5 bases and J 6 bases, with 20 bases left between them. The V gene's germline CDR1 is SGHTA and CDR2 FQGNSA. The chain's CDR3 is CASSPSGRTVGEQYF. The CDR3 DNA reads as TGTGCCAGCAGCCCCTCCGGGAGGACAGTAGGCGAGCAGTACTTC.

CDR3: CASSLVSSGANEKLFF. In nucleotides, the CDR3 is TGTGCCAGCAGTTTAGTTTCCTCCGGGGCTAATGAAAAACTGTTTTTT. V usage is TRBV28 and J usage is TRBJ1-4; D gene ambiguous. The CDR3 is made up of 16 amino acids. Germline CDR1 MDHEN, CDR2 SYDVKM. The V gene lost 2 bases and the J gene lost 3 bases, with 13 bases spanning the gap.

J is TRBJ2-7 and V is TRBV5-1; 8 bases are shared with TRBD1. The CDR3 has 12 residues. Germline trimming cut 7 bases from V and 2 bases from J; bases unmatched to any gene: 2. CDR1 SGHRS and CDR2 YFSETQ come from the germline V gene. DNA of the CDR3: TGCGCCAGCTCAGGGGGCGCCTACGAGCAGTACTTC. It codes for CASSGGAYEQYF.

V usage is TRBV5-1 and J usage is TRBJ2-7; no firm D call. This CDR3 region has 12 residues. V shed 1 base and J shed 3 bases, with 5 bases lying between them. Germline CDR1 and CDR2: SGHRS and YFSETQ. The CDR3 here is CASSLYLYEQYF. The CDR3, as DNA: TGCGCCAGCAGCTTGTATCTCTACGAGCAGTACTTC.